This T cell receptor beta chain is from a study of tissue T cells after allogeneic stem cell transplantation. Study details: Pathologist review favored tissue samples showing histologically apparent lymphocytes.

General study points: Only a limited share of tissue TCRs appeared in blood or spleen.

Only in-frame clones appear in the TCRdb table, and some are missing; sequencing was by immunoSEQ multiplex PCR. Of fewer than 30,000 clones listed, 70% to 75% are singletons. The V and J ends lost 3 bases and 3 bases, in that order; junction bases with no gene match: 9. From germline, CDR1 is KGHDR and CDR2 SFDVKD. The CDR3 length is 17 residues. Concerning this clone: What it binds is unknown.

The chain has TRBV24-1 and TRBJ2-1, with 8 bases identical to TRBD2. The input for sequencing was tissue from the ileum, taken at autopsy. The TCR comes from a female donor older than 55 with lung cancer. CDR3 sequence reads: CATSDPTGGENYNEQFF. CDR3 in DNA: TGTGCCACCAGTGATCCCACCGGGGGGGAGAACTACAATGAGCAGTTCTTC.